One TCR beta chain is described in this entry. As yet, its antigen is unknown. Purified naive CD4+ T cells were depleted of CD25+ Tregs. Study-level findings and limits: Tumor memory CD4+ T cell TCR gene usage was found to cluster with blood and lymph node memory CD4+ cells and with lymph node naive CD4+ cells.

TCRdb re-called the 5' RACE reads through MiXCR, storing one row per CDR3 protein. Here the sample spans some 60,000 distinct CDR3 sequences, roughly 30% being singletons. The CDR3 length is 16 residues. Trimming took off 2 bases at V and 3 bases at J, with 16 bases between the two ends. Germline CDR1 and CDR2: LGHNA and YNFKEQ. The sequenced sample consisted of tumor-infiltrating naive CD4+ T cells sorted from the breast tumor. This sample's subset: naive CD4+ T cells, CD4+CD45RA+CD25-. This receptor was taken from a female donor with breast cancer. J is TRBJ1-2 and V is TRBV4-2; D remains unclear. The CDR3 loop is CASSQRFTQRDYGYTF. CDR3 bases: TGTGCCAGCAGCCAAAGGTTCACTCAACGTGACTATGGCTACACCTTC.